This is a list of T cell receptor beta chains from one sample in a study of vaccination effects on CD4 cells after COVID-19. Their cognate antigens are unknown. Generated by immunoSEQ multiplex PCR, the TCRdb table keeps only in-frame clones and is missing some. The sample consists of tens of thousands of clones, roughly 74% of them appearing once. This sample comprised CD4+ T cells from PBMCs cultured without peptide, obtained before COVID-19 vaccination. These receptors were obtained from a human donor who received a COVID-19 vaccine. Each CDR3 is given with its conserved first and last residue.

J gene	V gene	CDR3 protein
TRBJ2-4	TRBV7-9	CASSLLVTGDKNIQYF
TRBJ2-7	TRBV27	CASSSGGGTYEQYF
TRBJ1-5	TRBV4-2	CASSQELGGGNQPQHF
TRBJ2-3	TRBV7-6	CASSLREDTQYF
TRBJ1-6	TRBV5-5	CASSLGGGAGSPLHF
TRBJ1-1	TRBV7-3	CASSTDRDTEAFF
TRBJ1-5	TRBV20-1	CSASLDRGRGNQPQHF
TRBJ2-5	TRBV19	CASSSGGAGETQYF
TRBJ1-1	TRBV3-1/TRBV3-2	CASSQGQGTEAFF
TRBJ2-3	TRBV20-1	CSASISGGADTQYF
TRBJ2-2	TRBV5-6	CASSLLTGGLTGELFF
TRBJ1-1	TRBV6-5	CASSRQASLEAFF
TRBJ2-1	TRBV29-1	CSVGGLAVYNEQFF
TRBJ2-7	TRBV11-2	CASSLEPTHRGQYF
TRBJ2-2	TRBV7-2	CASSLVAYPGIAGELFF
TRBJ1-1	TRBV5-1	CASSGGTGNTEAFF
TRBJ2-7	TRBV5-1	CASSDVGSYEQYF
TRBJ1-6	TRBV3-1/TRBV3-2	CASSQGQGVYNSPLHF
TRBJ2-1	TRBV28	CASSLWQGQGPYNEQFF
TRBJ2-2	TRBV5-1	CASSPYLAANTGELFF
TRBJ2-1	TRBV6-4	CASSYDSFLYNEQFF
TRBJ2-2	TRBV3-1/TRBV3-2	CASSQGPQVPGELFF
TRBJ1-1	TRBV2	CASSVGQGGRGEAFF
TRBJ1-2	TRBV7-8	CASSRGSGTHPNYGYTF
TRBJ1-2	TRBV7-8	CASSGDRDYGYTF
TRBJ1-1	TRBV5-1	CASSRTGVNTEAFF
TRBJ1-4	TRBV27	CASSLAVNEKLFF
TRBJ2-7	TRBV18	CASSPQLTRENEQYF
TRBJ2-7	TRBV15	CATSTPAGAEQYF
TRBJ2-1	TRBV18	CASSRGLAGQLDEQFF
TRBJ2-4	TRBV6-5	CASRDRRDIQYF
TRBJ2-1	TRBV12-3/TRBV12-4	CASSLALTEQFF
TRBJ1-1	TRBV19	CASSMTLNTEAFF
TRBJ1-1	TRBV15	CATSREQVSGTEAFF
TRBJ2-7	TRBV2	CASSDSESTYEQYF
TRBJ2-2	TRBV28	CASSQGTGGFTGELFF
TRBJ1-5	TRBV13	CASRRAGSNQPQHF
TRBJ2-7	TRBV6-5	CASSRHDSYEQYF
TRBJ1-2	TRBV19	CASSIPRVGVNDGYTF
TRBJ2-6	TRBV5-1	CASSLANSGANVLTF
TRBJ2-5	TRBV10-3	CAISQRLPGQGAEETQYF